Below, one TCR beta chain is given with its context. The data are from a study of control samples from healthy donors and cancer patients. This table comes from immunoSEQ multiplex PCR, and its TCRdb copy is limited to in-frame clones, with some not included. The sample has roughly 80,000 clones, nearly 90% seen once. Sample: blood. The receptor was isolated from a man over 45 in good health.

CDR3 sequence reads: CAISLSPGGTQYF. The CDR3 coding sequence is TGTGCCATCAGCTTGTCCCCGGGCGGGACCCAGTACTTC. This sequence joins TRBV10-3 and TRBJ2-5; D unresolved. CDR1 ENHRY and CDR2 SYGVKD come from the germline V gene. V was trimmed by 6 bases and J by 7 bases, leaving 15 bases between them. The CDR3 totals 13 residues.